The clone carrying this T cell receptor beta chain was seen more than once but under ten times. For the second PCR, which ran for about 7 to 11 cycles, a sample-barcoded 5' primer and a J-beta primer mix were used. Each cDNA was tagged by a template-switch adaptor containing 12 random nucleotides. In TCRdb, the 5' RACE reads were re-called with MiXCR into one record per CDR3 protein. The data contain 550,000 to 750,000 distinct CDR3 sequences, 21% of them singletons. Roughly 10 milliliters was the volume of peripheral blood drawn from each donor. Each sample had at least 6 million PBMCs isolated. This sample is drawn from a study of blood T cells in healthy people across ages. The CDR3 sequence is 16 residues long. Trimming left V 4 bases short and J 6 bases short, with 19 bases between. CDR1 SGHRS and CDR2 YFSETQ come from the germline V gene.

Material: blood. The rearrangement links TRBV5-1 to TRBJ2-2; tentative D call: TRBD1 (8 bases). The sequence derives from a man between 65 and 85 years old in good health. CDR3 sequence: CASSPPTTGGAGELFF. The CDR3 DNA sequence: TGCGCCAGCAGCCCCCCTACAACAGGGGGGGCCGGGGAGCTGTTTTTT.